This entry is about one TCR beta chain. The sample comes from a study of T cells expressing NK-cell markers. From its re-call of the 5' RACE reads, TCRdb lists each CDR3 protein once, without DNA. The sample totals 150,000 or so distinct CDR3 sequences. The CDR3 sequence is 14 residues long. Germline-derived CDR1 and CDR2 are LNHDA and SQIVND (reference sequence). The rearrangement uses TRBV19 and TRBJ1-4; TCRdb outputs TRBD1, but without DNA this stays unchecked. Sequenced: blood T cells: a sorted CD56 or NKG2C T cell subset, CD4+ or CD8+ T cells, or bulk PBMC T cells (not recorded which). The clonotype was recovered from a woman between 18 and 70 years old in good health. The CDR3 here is CASSARVINEKLFF.